This TCR beta chain was obtained from a study of blood T cell repertoires in COVID-19. Overall study context: Sites across the United States, Italy and Spain contributed samples from acute and convalescent COVID-19. Sources were T cells, B-cell-depleted T cells, or PBMCs; the material itself was cDNA or gDNA.

The germline V gene has CDR1 LNHDA and CDR2 SQIVND (reference sequence). The CDR3 spans 15 residues. Trimming took 1 base from V and 3 from J, leaving 13 bases between them. Repertoires were generated with immunoSEQ multiplex PCR, while TCRdb's copy carries only in-frame clones and drops some. The sample carries approximately 210,000 clones, 83% recorded once. The chain uses TRBV19 and TRBJ2-7, with a possible D match to TRBD1 (6 bases). Material: peripheral blood. The receptor's source is a middle-aged woman with active or convalescent COVID-19. CDR3 in amino acids: CASSIVGDTNYEQYF. Written as DNA, the CDR3 is TGTGCCAGTAGTATAGTTGGGGACACTAACTACGAGCAGTACTTC. The entire variable domain, with the rest obtained from reference TRBV19 and TRBJ2-7, is as follows: DGGITQSPKYLFRKEGQNVTLSCEQNLNHDAMYWYRQDPGQGLRLIYYSQIVNDFQKGDIAEGYSVSREKKESFPLTVTSAQKNPTAFYLCASSIVGDTNYEQYFGPGTRLTVT.